This T cell receptor (beta chain) was captured in a study of human T cells and chemical hapten exposure. Looking at the study overall: Weekly administration of diphenylcyclopropenone to the scalp of patients continued throughout the roughly 25-week study.

TCRdb re-called the RACE reads with MiXCR, one entry per CDR3 protein. The table includes around 85,000 distinct CDR3 sequences, over 10% detected once. CDR3 size: 14 residues. V lost 4 bases to trimming and J lost 5 bases, with 11 bases between them. Germline loops: CDR1 SEHNR, CDR2 FQNEAQ (reference sequence). The time point: patch test 3, about 24 weeks after DPC sensitization. Treatment indicated: therapeutic diphenylcyclopropenone sensitization with weekly scalp DPC. General observations from the study: Expanded TCRs were compared with controls, and the expanded TCRs formed significantly more large CDR3 similarity clusters.

This clonotype was seen repeatedly, ten times or more. Its antigen is not identified. The TCR comes from a woman aged 50 to 60 with alopecia areata. Some clones in this sample may be carry-over from other donors' samples. Material: whole blood, obtained in connection with sensitization to the hapten diphenylcyclopropenone (DPC). The V and J genes are TRBV7-9 and TRBJ1-4; maybe TRBD1 (5 bases). In DNA form, the CDR3 reads TGTGCCAGCAGCTACGGGACGGCAAATGAAAAACTGTTTTTT. Amino acids: CASSYGTANEKLFF.